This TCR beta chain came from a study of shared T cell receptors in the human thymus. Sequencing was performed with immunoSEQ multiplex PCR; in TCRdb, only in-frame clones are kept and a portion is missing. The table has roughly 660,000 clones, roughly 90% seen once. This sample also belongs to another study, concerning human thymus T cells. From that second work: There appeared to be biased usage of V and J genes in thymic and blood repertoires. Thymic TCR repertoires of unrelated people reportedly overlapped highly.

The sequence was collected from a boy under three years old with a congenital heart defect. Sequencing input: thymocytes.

CDR3 in DNA: TGTGTCAGAAGCACCGACCTCTGGACAGGGATAAATCAGCCCCAGCATTTT. Protein: CVRSTDLWTGINQPQHF. This chain connects TRBV7-5 to TRBJ1-5; the table's D gene call, TRBD1, was not cross checked with the DNA. TRBV7-5 is recorded as a pseudogene. The length of the CDR3 is 17 residues.